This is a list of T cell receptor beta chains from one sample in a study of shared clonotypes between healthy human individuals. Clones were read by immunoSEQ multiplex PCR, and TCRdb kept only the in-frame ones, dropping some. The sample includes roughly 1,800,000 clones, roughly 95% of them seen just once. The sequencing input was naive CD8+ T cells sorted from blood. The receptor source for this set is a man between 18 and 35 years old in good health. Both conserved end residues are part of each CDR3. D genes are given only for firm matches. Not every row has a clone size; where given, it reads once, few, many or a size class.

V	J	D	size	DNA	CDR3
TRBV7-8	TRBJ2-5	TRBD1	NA	TGTGCCAGCAGCTTAGGGTACAGGGGGCGCCCGGTGGAGACCCAGTACTTC	CASSLGYRGRPVETQYF
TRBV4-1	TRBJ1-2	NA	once	TGCGCCAGCAGCCAAGATACTTCGGCGGGCTATGGCTACACCTTC	CASSQDTSAGYGYTF
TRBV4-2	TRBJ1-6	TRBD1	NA	TGTGCCAGCAGCCAACCGGGACAGGGTCCGGAGAGCTATAATTCACCCCTCCACTTT	CASSQPGQGPESYNSPLHF
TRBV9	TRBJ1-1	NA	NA	TGTGCCAGCAGCGTCGGTGGGGAAACTGAAGCTTTCTTT	CASSVGGETEAFF
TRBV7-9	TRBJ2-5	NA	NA	TGTGCCAGCAGCAAAAACACGGAGACCCAGTACTTC	CASSKNTETQYF
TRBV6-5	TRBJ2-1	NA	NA	TGTGCCAGCAGTTACAGGGATGAGCAGTTCTTC	CASSYRDEQFF
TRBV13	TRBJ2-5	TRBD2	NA	TGTGCCAGCAGCTTATTTGCGGGAGAACAAGAGACCCAGTACTTC	CASSLFAGEQETQYF
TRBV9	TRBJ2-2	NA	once	TGTGCCAGCAGCGTAGGTTTCGGTGCCGGGGAGCTGTTTTTT	CASSVGFGAGELFF
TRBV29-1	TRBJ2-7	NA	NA	TGCAGCGTTGAAGGACGCGCAGGGGGGGCGGAGTACGAGCAGTACTTC	CSVEGRAGGAEYEQYF
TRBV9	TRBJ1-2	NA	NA	TGTGCCAGCAGCCCCAACCGAGAGGGCCGCTTGGGCTACACCTTC	CASSPNREGRLGYTF
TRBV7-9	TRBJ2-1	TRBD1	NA	TGTGCCAGCAGCTTAGGGACAGGGTACAATGAGCAGTTCTTC	CASSLGTGYNEQFF
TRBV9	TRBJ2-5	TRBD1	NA	TGTGCCAGCAGCGGTGGGACAGCCGAAGAGACCCAGTACTTC	CASSGGTAEETQYF
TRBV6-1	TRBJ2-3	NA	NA	TGTGCCAGCAGTGACAGGGGGGGGGCGGATACGCAGTATTTT	CASSDRGGADTQYF
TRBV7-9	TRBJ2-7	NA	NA	TGTGCCAGCAGCCCAGGGACGGGGCTAACCTACGAGCAGTACTTC	CASSPGTGLTYEQYF
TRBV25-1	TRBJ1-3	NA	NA	TGTGCCAGCACCACGGGGGGCCCTGGAAACACCATATATTTT	CASTTGGPGNTIYF
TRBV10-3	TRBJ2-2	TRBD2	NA	TGTGCCATCAGTGAGCTAGCGGGAGACACCGGGGAGCTGTTTTTT	CAISELAGDTGELFF
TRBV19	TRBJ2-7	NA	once	TGTGCCAGTAGTTGGGGGACCCTTAGCTCCTACGAGCAGTACTTC	CASSWGTLSSYEQYF
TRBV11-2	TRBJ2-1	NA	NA	TGTGCCAGCAGCTTAGCCAGGACTCCTCAGCGGGTGAATGAGCAGTTCTTC	CASSLARTPQRVNEQFF
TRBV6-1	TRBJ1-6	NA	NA	TGTGCCAGCAGTGAAGCGCGGGGGGTCGCGGTCTCCTATAATTCACCCCTCCACTTT	CASSEARGVAVSYNSPLHF
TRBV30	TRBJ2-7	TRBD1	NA	TGTGCCTGGAGTGTACCCTGGGACAGCCTCTACGAGCAGTACTTC	CAWSVPWDSLYEQYF
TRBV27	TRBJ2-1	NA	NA	TGTGCCAGCAGTCCCTCCGTGGGCGGTGGGGCCTACAATGAGCAGTTCTTC	CASSPSVGGGAYNEQFF
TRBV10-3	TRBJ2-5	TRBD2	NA	TGTGCCATCGGGGGACTAATGGGGGAGACCCAGTACTTC	CAIGGLMGETQYF
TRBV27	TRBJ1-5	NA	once	TGTGCCAGCAGTTTCGGGCCTAATCAGCCCCAGCATTTT	CASSFGPNQPQHF
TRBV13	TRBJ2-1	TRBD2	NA	TGTGCCAGCAGCTCGGGACTAGCGGGAGGCACCTACAATGAGCAGTTCTTC	CASSSGLAGGTYNEQFF
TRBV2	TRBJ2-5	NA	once	TGTGCCAGCAGTTCCCCCGACAGCGCGGAGACCCAGTACTTC	CASSSPDSAETQYF
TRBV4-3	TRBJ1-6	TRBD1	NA	TGCGCCAGCAGCCTATTGACAGGGGCTGGGGATTCACCCCTCCACTTT	CASSLLTGAGDSPLHF
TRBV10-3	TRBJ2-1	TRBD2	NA	TGTGCCATCGGTGGGTTAGCGGGAGTGACCCTAGACAATGAGCAGTTCTTC	CAIGGLAGVTLDNEQFF
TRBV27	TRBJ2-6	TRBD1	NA	TGTGCCAGGGGTTCGGACAGGCCTTCCCTCTGGGCCAACGTCCTGACTTTC	CARGSDRPSLWANVLTF
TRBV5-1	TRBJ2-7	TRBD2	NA	TGCGCCAGCAGCTCCGGGACTAGCGGACCCGAGCAGTACTTC	CASSSGTSGPEQYF
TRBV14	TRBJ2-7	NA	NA	TGTGCCAGCAGCCAATTGGGGGGTACCACCTACGAGCAGTACTTC	CASSQLGGTTYEQYF
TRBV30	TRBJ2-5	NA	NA	TGTGCCTGGGCTCACGCGGAGACCCAGTACTTC	CAWAHAETQYF
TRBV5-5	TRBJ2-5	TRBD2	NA	TGTGCCAGCAGCTTGGGTTTCTTAGCGGGGAGCGGGGAGACCCAGTACTTC	CASSLGFLAGSGETQYF
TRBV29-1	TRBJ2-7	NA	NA	TGCAGCGTTTTCGAAGGGTCCTACGAGCAGTACTTC	CSVFEGSYEQYF
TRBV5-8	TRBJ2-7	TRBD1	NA	TGTGCCAGCAGCTTGGCCTTTGGCAGGGGGACCTACGAGCAGTACTTC	CASSLAFGRGTYEQYF
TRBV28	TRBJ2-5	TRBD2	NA	TGTGCCAGCACCGGGACTAGCGGGGGACAAGAGACCCAGTACTTC	CASTGTSGGQETQYF
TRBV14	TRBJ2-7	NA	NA	TGTGCCAGCAGCCCCGCCTCGTGGCAGGGTGACGAGCAGTACTTC	CASSPASWQGDEQYF
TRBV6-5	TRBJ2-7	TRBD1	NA	TGTGCCAGCAGTTACTACGGACAGGGGGAGGACGAGCAGTACTTC	CASSYYGQGEDEQYF
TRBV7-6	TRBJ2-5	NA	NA	TGTGCCAGCAGCCCCAGACACGTACAGAAGTACCAAGAGACCCAGTACTTC	CASSPRHVQKYQETQYF
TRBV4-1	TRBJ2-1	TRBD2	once	TGCGCCAGCAGCGTAAGCCGGACTAGCGGGGTGAATGAGCAGTTCTTC	CASSVSRTSGVNEQFF